The 32 T cell receptor beta chains below all came from one sample that was sequenced in a study of T cell responses to AZD1222 COVID-19 vaccine. Here immunoSEQ multiplex PCR was the method, and the copy in TCRdb shows in-frame clones only, minus some. Of over 100,000 clones listed, just under 95% were seen once; the top ten hold around 7%. The sequenced sample was peripheral blood, obtained on day 0 of AZD1222 vaccination. The receptors stem from an adult in good health.

The rearrangement uses TRBV3-1 (or the pseudogene TRBV3-2) and TRBJ2-7; D remains unclear. V shed 4 bases and J shed 3 bases, with 16 bases lying between them. The CDR3 is made up of 15 amino acids. Germline lookup yields CDR1 LGHDT and CDR2 YNNKEL (reference sequence). CDR3 sequence (DNA): TGTGCCAGCAGCCCCGCCCCAGCAGAGTTCTACGAGCAGTACTTC. It yields the protein CASSPAPAEFYEQYF.

This chain links TRBV18 with TRBJ2-7; D could derive from TRBD1 or TRBD2 (6 bases each). The length of the CDR3 is 13 residues. Germline V gives CDR1 KGHSH, CDR2 LQKENI. V gave up 0 bases and J gave up 5 bases, with 8 bases separating them. The CDR3 loop is CASSPPEGDEQYF. CDR3 bases: TGTGCCAGCTCACCACCGGAGGGGGACGAGCAGTACTTC.

V is TRBV24-1 and J is TRBJ1-2, with TRBD1 identical over 7 bases. V dropped 3 bases and J dropped 7; count of bases not matched to a gene: 13. Germline CDR1 KGHDR, CDR2 SFDVKD. The CDR3 spans 16 residues. DNA for the CDR3: TGTGCCACCAGTGATCCTACTAGGACAGGCGAGAGTGGCTACACCTTC. This encodes CATSDPTRTGESGYTF.

The chain joins TRBV2 to TRBJ2-3, with a tentative D call TRBD1 (6 bases). This CDR3 comprises 16 residues. Trimming cost V 6 bases and J 3 bases, with 19 bases left between them. Germline V gene lookup returns CDR1 SNHLY and CDR2 FYNNEI. CDR3 region: CASRNGPGTTTDTQYF. CDR3 nucleotide sequence: TGTGCCAGCAGAAATGGGCCCGGGACAACGACAGATACGCAGTATTTT.

The chain links TRBV7-2 to TRBJ2-1; 15 bases match TRBD2. V lost 5 bases, J lost 8 bases, and 13 bases stayed unmatched. This CDR3 has 18 amino acids. Germline CDR1 SGHTA, CDR2 FQGNSA. CDR3 protein: CASSPRASGTSGRYEQFF. The CDR3 DNA reads as TGTGCCAGCAGCCCCCGTGCCTCCGGGACTAGCGGGAGGTATGAGCAGTTCTTC.

This chain connects TRBV27 to TRBJ2-7; D unresolved. V gave up 8 bases and J gave up 2 bases, with 13 bases separating them. The CDR3 is made up of 13 amino acids. CDR1 and CDR2 (germline): MNHEY, SMNVEV (reference sequence). Here the CDR3 DNA reads TGTGCCAGCTCCTCGTTAAGCCCCTACGAGCAGTACTTC. This sequence encodes CASSSLSPYEQYF.

This chain joins TRBV28 and TRBJ2-3, with a tentative D call TRBD2 (5 bases). The CDR3 runs to 14 residues. Trimming pared 6 bases from V and 5 bases from J, leaving 15 bases between. Germline V gives CDR1 MDHEN, CDR2 SYDVKM. This CDR3 is CASRQALEGDTQYF. The CDR3, as DNA: TGTGCCAGCAGGCAGGCACTAGAAGGAGATACGCAGTATTTT.

The V and J genes are TRBV5-6 and TRBJ2-2, with TRBD2 matching over 12 bases. The CDR3 is made up of 17 amino acids. Germline trimming cut 0 bases from V and 2 bases from J; bases unmatched to any gene: 2. Germline values: CDR1 SGHDT, CDR2 YYEEEE. CDR3 coding DNA: TGTGCCAGCAGCTTGGGACTAGCGGGGGAAAACACCGGGGAGCTGTTTTTT. It encodes CASSLGLAGENTGELFF. Filled out from reference TRBV5-6 and TRBJ2-2, the complete variable domain reads DAGVTQSPTHLIKTRGQQVTLRCSPKSGHDTVSWYQQALGQGPQFIFQYYEEEERQRGNFPDRFSGHQFPNYSSELNVNALLLGDSALYLCASSLGLAGENTGELFFGEGSRLTVL.

The rearrangement joins TRBV28 to TRBJ2-7, with 7 bases fitting TRBD1. The germline CDR1 and CDR2 sequences are MDHEN and SYDVKM. There are 13 residues in the CDR3. V shed 6 bases and J 2 bases; nucleotides not matched to a gene: 4. CDR3 nucleotides: TGTGCCAGCAGACGACAGGGACCCTACGAGCAGTACTTC. Amino acid sequence: CASRRQGPYEQYF. Variable domain in full (rest from reference TRBV28 and TRBJ2-7): DVKVTQSSRYLVKRTGEKVFLECVQDMDHENMFWYRQDPGLGLRLIYFSYDVKMKEKGDIPEGYSVSREKKERFSLILESASTNQTSMYLCASRRQGPYEQYFGPGTRLTVT.

The V gene is TRBV28, the J gene TRBJ1-2, with D tentatively TRBD1 (6 bases). The V gene lost 8 bases and the J gene lost 4 bases, with 11 bases spanning the gap. Germline V gene data show CDR1 as MDHEN and CDR2 as SYDVKM. CDR3 length: 12 amino acids. The CDR3 nucleotides are TGTGCCAGCCTACAGGGTCCCTATGGCTACACCTTC. Residues: CASLQGPYGYTF.

V and J are TRBV19 and TRBJ2-7; 7 bases are a match to TRBD2. This CDR3 contains 14 residues. With 9 bases clipped from V and 3 bases from J, the junction kept 11 bases outside the gene matches. Germline V lookup: CDR1 LNHDA, CDR2 SQIVND (reference sequence). The CDR3 sequence is CASSPGLLLYEQYF. The CDR3 DNA follows: TGTGCCAGCAGTCCGGGACTACTTCTCTACGAGCAGTACTTC.

The chain has TRBV2 and TRBJ1-1; no definite D call. Trimming left V 1 base short and J 5 bases short, with 2 bases between. Looked up from germline, CDR1 is SNHLY and CDR2 is FYNNEI. The CDR3 covers 11 residues. The CDR3 region has the DNA TGTGCCAGCAGTGAAGGAACTGAAGCTTTCTTT. Its translation: CASSEGTEAFF.

Details on this clone: Relative to the germline gene, one junction end is altered; a read error may explain this. This chain connects TRBV30 to TRBJ2-3, with TRBD2 matching 7 bases. The CDR3 runs 14 residues. Germline assignment: CDR1 GTSNPN and CDR2 SVGIG (reference sequence). The chain's CDR3 is CAGSGGGSTDTQYF. The CDR3 region has the DNA TGTGCCGGGAGCGGTGGCGGGAGTACAGATACGCAGTATTTT.

The rearrangement links TRBV28 to TRBJ1-1; D is unclear. Deletions cut 1 base from V and 1 base from J, with 7 bases between. The germline gives CDR1 MDHEN, CDR2 SYDVKM. The CDR3 contains 14 residues. The CDR3 region has the DNA TGTGCCAGCAGTTTATATTCCGAGAACACTGAAGCTTTCTTT. Translation gives CASSLYSENTEAFF.

The CDR3 reads CASSRGPTYNEQFF. The DNA for the CDR3 is TGTGCCAGCAGTCGGGGGCCCACCTACAATGAGCAGTTCTTC. This chain connects TRBV11-2 to TRBJ2-1; D might be TRBD1 or TRBD2, each matching 6 bases. The CDR3 extends over 14 amino acids. Germline V gives CDR1 SGHAT, CDR2 FQNNGV. Trimming cost V 6 bases and J 2 bases, with 11 bases left between them.

This clone was recorded only once. The rearrangement uses TRBV7-9 and TRBJ2-3, with 12 bases matching TRBD2. Losses at the gene ends were 8 bases for V and 1 base for J; bases not matched to a gene: 10. The CDR3 spans 17 residues. Germline values: CDR1 SEHNR, CDR2 FQNEAQ (reference sequence). The CDR3 coding sequence is TGTGCCAGCGGACTGAGACTAGCGGGAGTCCGCACAGATACGCAGTATTTT. Amino acids: CASGLRLAGVRTDTQYF.

The rearrangement links TRBV29-1 to TRBJ2-1; 11 bases are shared with TRBD2. The CDR3 length is 18 residues. Germline trimming cut 1 base from V and 0 bases from J; bases unmatched to any gene: 8. The V gene's germline CDR1 is SQVTM and CDR2 ANQGSEA. In DNA, the CDR3 is TGCAGCGTTGAAGGTCAACTAGCGGGAGACCGCTCCTACAATGAGCAGTTCTTC. This sequence encodes CSVEGQLAGDRSYNEQFF.

The rearrangement joins TRBV19 to TRBJ1-1, with a possible D match to TRBD1 (5 bases). The CDR3 runs to 14 residues. CDR1 and CDR2 from the germline V gene are LNHDA and SQIVND (reference sequence). Trimming removed 5 bases from V and 1 base from J, with 11 bases in between. The CDR3 DNA is TGTGCCAGTAGTCTCCGGGGGGGGAACACTGAAGCTTTCTTT. It codes for CASSLRGGNTEAFF.

The chain recombines TRBV28 with TRBJ1-2; weak D call: TRBD1 (5 bases). Between the trimmed V and J ends, which lost 3 bases and 4 bases, there was a span of 15 bases. There are 15 residues in the CDR3. In germline, CDR1 is MDHEN, CDR2 SYDVKM. DNA of the CDR3: TGTGCCAGCAGTTTGCCTCAGACAGCCTTCTATGGCTACACCTTC. Its translation is CASSLPQTAFYGYTF.

This chain's CDR3 is CASSLNRQFTEAFF. In DNA, the CDR3 is TGTGCCAGCAGCCTCAACAGACAGTTCACTGAAGCTTTCTTT. The gene calls are TRBV7-8 and TRBJ1-1; a weak D match, TRBD1 (5 bases). The CDR3 has 14 residues. V was cut by 5 bases and J by 4 bases, with 14 bases left in between. In germline, CDR1 is SGHVS, CDR2 FQNEAQ.

The V call is TRBV18, the J call TRBJ1-1, with a tentative D call TRBD1 (6 bases). Trimming shortened V by 4 bases and J by 3 bases, and 15 bases separated the two germline ends. Germline V gene lookup returns CDR1 KGHSH and CDR2 LQKENI. The CDR3 totals 15 residues. This chain's CDR3 is CASSLNGGGDTEAFF. Written as DNA, the CDR3 is TGTGCCAGCTCACTAAACGGAGGGGGAGACACTGAAGCTTTCTTT. Filled out from reference TRBV18 and TRBJ1-1, the complete variable domain reads NAGVMQNPRHLVRRRGQEARLRCSPMKGHSHVYWYRQLPEEGLKFMVYLQKENIIDESGMPKERFSAEFPKEGPSILRIQQVVRGDSAAYFCASSLNGGGDTEAFFGQGTRLTVV.

The gene calls are TRBV2 and TRBJ2-5; a possible D gene is TRBD2 (6 bases). Trimming shortened V by 7 bases and J by 5 bases, and 17 bases separated the two germline ends. The CDR3 spans 14 residues. Germline V CDR1 and CDR2: SNHLY, FYNNEI. Written as DNA, the CDR3 is TGTGCCAGCAAAAGGGAGGCGCCAGTGGAGACCCAGTACTTC. This sequence encodes CASKREAPVETQYF.

V usage is TRBV5-1 and J usage is TRBJ1-6, with 7 bases fitting TRBD1. The CDR3 sequence is 15 residues long. Per the germline V gene, CDR1 is SGHRS and CDR2 is YFSETQ. V lost 4 bases to trimming and J lost 6 bases; unmatched junction nucleotides: 7. CDR3 DNA sequence: TGCGCCAGCAGCGACCGACAGGGTGGTAATTCACCCCTCCACTTT. Its protein is CASSDRQGGNSPLHF.

The chain joins TRBV24-1 to TRBJ2-3; perhaps D is TRBD1 or TRBD2 (5 bases each). Germline V gene data show CDR1 as KGHDR and CDR2 as SFDVKD. V was pared by 1 base and J by 3 bases, with 13 bases between. This CDR3 has 16 amino acids. Written as DNA, the CDR3 is TGTGCCACCAGTGATTTAAGGCAGGGAGAGACAGATACGCAGTATTTT. Amino acids: CATSDLRQGETDTQYF.

The rearrangement joins TRBV4-3 to TRBJ2-5, with 11 bases lining up with TRBD2. The CDR3 sequence is 15 residues long. V shed 1 base and J 5 bases; nucleotides not matched to a gene: 3. Looked up from germline, CDR1 is LGHNA and CDR2 is YSLEER. The CDR3 DNA follows: TGCGCCAGCAGCCAAGGGACTAGCGGGTGGGAGACCCAGTACTTC. Amino acid sequence: CASSQGTSGWETQYF.

The V call is TRBV6-1, the J call TRBJ2-7; unclear D gene. V gave up 4 bases and J gave up 1 base, with 17 bases separating them. Per germline, CDR1 MNHNS and CDR2 SASEGT. The CDR3 is 16 amino acids. The CDR3 sequence: CASSAIPIRPSYEQYF. Here the CDR3 DNA reads TGTGCCAGCAGTGCCATTCCAATTCGGCCTTCCTACGAGCAGTACTTC.

The chain couples TRBV13 to TRBJ2-4, with D perhaps TRBD1 or TRBD2 (5 bases each). V lost 5 bases to trimming and J lost 5 bases, with 25 bases between them. The CDR3 runs 18 residues. Looked up from germline, CDR1 is PRHDT and CDR2 is FYEKMQ (reference sequence). This chain's CDR3 is CASSGIRDPKYLQNIQYF. Written as DNA, the CDR3 is TGTGCCAGCAGCGGCATACGGGACCCCAAATATCTGCAAAACATTCAGTACTTC.

The rearrangement joins TRBV5-1 to TRBJ2-3, with D perhaps TRBD2 (6 bases). From germline, CDR1 is SGHRS and CDR2 YFSETQ. Trimming took 4 bases from V and 0 from J, leaving 15 bases between them. This CDR3 is built from 16 residues. CDR3 bases: TGCGCCAGCAGCCGTACCGGGACTTCTAGCACAGATACGCAGTATTTT. Its translation: CASSRTGTSSTDTQYF.

This sequence joins TRBV5-6 and TRBJ1-3, with 7 positions matching TRBD1. In germline, CDR1 is SGHDT, CDR2 YYEEEE. This CDR3 is built from 14 residues. With V trimmed by 4 bases and J by 2 bases, 3 bases remained unmatched. The CDR3 protein is CASSIDRAGNTIYF. DNA of the CDR3: TGTGCCAGCAGCATTGACAGGGCTGGAAACACCATATATTTT.

This clone was picked up one time. The CDR3 DNA is TGTGCCAGCAGCCAAGAAGGTTATAATGAGCAGTTCTTC. Translating it yields CASSQEGYNEQFF. The chain recombines TRBV4-2 with TRBJ2-1; D not certain. The CDR3 runs 13 residues. Trimming removed 0 bases from V and 7 bases from J, with 7 bases in between. Germline values: CDR1 LGHNA, CDR2 YNFKEQ.

The chain carries TRBV27 and TRBJ2-1; D perhaps matches TRBD2 (6 bases). Germline V CDR1 and CDR2: MNHEY, SMNVEV (reference sequence). CDR3 length: 16 amino acids. V lost 1 base to trimming and J lost 2 bases, with 12 bases between them. In DNA, the CDR3 is TGTGCCAGCAGTTTATTCCCGGCTAGCGCCTACAATGAGCAGTTCTTC. Protein: CASSLFPASAYNEQFF.

The chain has TRBV4-1 and TRBJ2-7, with 10 nucleotides matching TRBD2. The CDR3 covers 13 residues. Germline lookup yields CDR1 MGHRA and CDR2 YSYEKL. Unmatched junction bases numbered 2, after V lost 2 bases and J lost 7 bases. The CDR3 spells CASSQLAGVEQYF. CDR3 nucleotide sequence: TGCGCCAGCAGCCAACTAGCGGGAGTTGAGCAGTACTTC.